One sample yielded the 4 T cell receptor beta chains listed below, sequenced in a study of blood T cell repertoires in COVID-19. Using immunoSEQ multiplex PCR, the repertoire was profiled, and TCRdb retains in-frame clones only, with some absent. The sample includes 60,000 to 75,000 clones, under 95% of them seen just once. The material sequenced was peripheral blood. The receptors originated from a human donor in a cohort sampled during active COVID-19.

The rearrangement uses TRBV10-3 and TRBJ2-2; 10 nucleotides align to TRBD2. The CDR3 spans 16 residues. Per the germline V gene, CDR1 is ENHRY and CDR2 is SYGVKD. Germline trimming cut 4 bases from V and 5 bases from J; bases unmatched to any gene: 7. CDR3 loop: CAISGSGTSVTGELFF. CDR3 sequence (DNA): TGTGCCATCAGTGGTTCGGGGACTAGCGTGACCGGGGAGCTGTTTTTT.

The chain couples TRBV27 to TRBJ2-5; D gene uncertain. Germline V gives CDR1 MNHEY, CDR2 SMNVEV (reference sequence). The CDR3 covers 11 residues. V lost 3 bases to trimming and J lost 4 bases, with 3 bases between them. The CDR3, as DNA: TGTGCCAGCAGTTTTAGAGAGACCCAGTACTTC. Protein: CASSFRETQYF.

The J gene is TRBJ2-6, the V gene TRBV6-6; possibly TRBD2 for D (6 bases). The CDR3 length is 19 residues. Germline V lookup: CDR1 MNHNY, CDR2 SVGAGI (reference sequence). Between the trimmed V and J ends, which lost 6 bases and 0 bases, there was a span of 21 bases. The CDR3 nucleotides read TGTGCCAGCAGCTTCACGAGGAGGGTTTTTAGCTCTGGGGCCAACGTCCTGACTTTC. This encodes CASSFTRRVFSSGANVLTF.

J is TRBJ1-1 and V is TRBV5-4, with TRBD1 matching over 9 bases. V was clipped by 4 bases and J by 6 bases; unmatched bases: 13. CDR3 length: 16 amino acids. The V gene's germline CDR1 is SGHNT and CDR2 YYREEE (reference sequence). DNA for the CDR3: TGTGCCAGCAGCGCGGGACAGGGTGACCTTGGGGCTGAAGCTTTCTTT. Translated: CASSAGQGDLGAEAFF.